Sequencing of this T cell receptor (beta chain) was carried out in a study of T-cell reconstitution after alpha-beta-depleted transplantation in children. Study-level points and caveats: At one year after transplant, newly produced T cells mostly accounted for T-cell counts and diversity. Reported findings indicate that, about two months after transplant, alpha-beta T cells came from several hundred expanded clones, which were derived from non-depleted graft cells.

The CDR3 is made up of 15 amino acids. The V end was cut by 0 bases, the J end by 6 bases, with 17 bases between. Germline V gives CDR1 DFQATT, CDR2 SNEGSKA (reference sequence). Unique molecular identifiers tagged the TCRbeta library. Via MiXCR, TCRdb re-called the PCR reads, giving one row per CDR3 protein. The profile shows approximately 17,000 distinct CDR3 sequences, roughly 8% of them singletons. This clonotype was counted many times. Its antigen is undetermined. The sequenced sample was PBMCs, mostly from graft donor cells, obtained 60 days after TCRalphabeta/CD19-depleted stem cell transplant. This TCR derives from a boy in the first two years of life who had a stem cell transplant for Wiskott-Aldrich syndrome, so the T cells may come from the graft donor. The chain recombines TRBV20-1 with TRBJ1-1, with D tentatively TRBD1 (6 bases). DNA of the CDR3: TGCAGTGCTAGAGATCAGGGCAGGGGAAGTCCTGAAGCTTTCTTT. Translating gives CSARDQGRGSPEAFF.